Sequencing of this TCR beta chain was carried out in a study of Tregs in tolerant kidney transplant recipients. Notes on the study in general: Biological reproducibility was not directly addressed in this study. Antigen-driven expansion was suggested because donor-specific Tregs expanded more than all Tregs in tolerant patients. Some patients' samples used different primers over time, so nucleotide sequences weren't comparable.

Mixed chimerism was transient after nonmyeloablative marrow transplants from related graft donors. Per the germline V gene, CDR1 is SGHTA and CDR2 is FQGNSA. Trimming removed 6 bases from V and 3 bases from J; junction bases left unmatched: 10. The CDR3 has 15 amino acids. Clones were sequenced by immunoSEQ multiplex PCR, and TCRdb holds only the in-frame ones, with some missing. This sample carries 11,000 to 15,000 clones, with 27% going to the ten biggest clones. Remarks on this clone: What it binds is not known. The CDR3 end lies 3 residues beyond the end of the read and is filled in from the germline J gene.

Sequenced material: CD8+ T cells from blood (PBMCs), taken 6 months after the transplant. The chain uses TRBV7-2 and TRBJ2-7; 8 positions agree with TRBD1. This receptor was taken from a human patient who received a combined kidney and bone marrow transplant. Some T cells may originate from the graft donor. CDR3 DNA (partial): TGTGCCAGCAGTCGTATGACAGGGGAAATCTACGAG. Its translation: CASSRMTGEIYE. The whole CDR3 reads CASSRMTGEIYEQYF.